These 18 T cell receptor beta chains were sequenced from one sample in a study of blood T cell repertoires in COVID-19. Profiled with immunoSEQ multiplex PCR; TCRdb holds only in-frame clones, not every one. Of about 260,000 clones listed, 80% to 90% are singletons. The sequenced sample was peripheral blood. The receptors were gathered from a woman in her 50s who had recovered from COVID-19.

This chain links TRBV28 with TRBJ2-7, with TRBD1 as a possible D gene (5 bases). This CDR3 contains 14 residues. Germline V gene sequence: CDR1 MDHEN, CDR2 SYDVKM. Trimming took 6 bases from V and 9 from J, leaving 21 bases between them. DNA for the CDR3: TGTGCCAGCAGCCTGGCTCGCCAGGGCCTCAGGCAGTACTTC. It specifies CASSLARQGLRQYF.

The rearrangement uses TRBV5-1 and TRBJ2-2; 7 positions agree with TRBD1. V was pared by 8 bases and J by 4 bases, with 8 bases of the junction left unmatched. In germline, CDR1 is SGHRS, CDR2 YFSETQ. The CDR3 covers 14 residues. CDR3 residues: CASRRDRSTGELFF. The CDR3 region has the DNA TGCGCCAGTCGCCGGGACAGATCCACCGGGGAGCTGTTTTTT. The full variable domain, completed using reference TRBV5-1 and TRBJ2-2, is KAGVTQTPRYLIKTRGQQVTLSCSPISGHRSVSWYQQTPGQGLQFLFEYFSETQRNKGNFPGRFSGRQFSNSRSEMNVSTLELGDSALYLCASRRDRSTGELFFGEGSRLTVL.

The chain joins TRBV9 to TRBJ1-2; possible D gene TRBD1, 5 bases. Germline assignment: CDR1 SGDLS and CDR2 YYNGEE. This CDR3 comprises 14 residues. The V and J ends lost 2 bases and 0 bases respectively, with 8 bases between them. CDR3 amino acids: CASSVVDTNYGYTF. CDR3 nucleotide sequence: TGTGCCAGCAGCGTCGTGGACACTAACTATGGCTACACCTTC.

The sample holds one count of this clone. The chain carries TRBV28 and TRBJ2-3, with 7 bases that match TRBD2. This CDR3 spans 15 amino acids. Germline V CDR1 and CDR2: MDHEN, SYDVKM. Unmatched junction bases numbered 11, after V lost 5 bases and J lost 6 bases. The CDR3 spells CASSPPGGSRDTQYF. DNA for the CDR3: TGTGCCAGCAGTCCTCCCGGGGGGTCTCGGGATACGCAGTATTTT.

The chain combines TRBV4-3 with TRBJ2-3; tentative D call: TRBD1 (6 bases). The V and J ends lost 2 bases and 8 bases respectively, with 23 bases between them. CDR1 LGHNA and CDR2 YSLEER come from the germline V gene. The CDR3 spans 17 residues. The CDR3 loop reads CASSQLTDSPKGGTQYF. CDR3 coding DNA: TGCGCCAGCAGCCAATTGACGGACAGTCCTAAAGGGGGTACGCAGTATTTT.

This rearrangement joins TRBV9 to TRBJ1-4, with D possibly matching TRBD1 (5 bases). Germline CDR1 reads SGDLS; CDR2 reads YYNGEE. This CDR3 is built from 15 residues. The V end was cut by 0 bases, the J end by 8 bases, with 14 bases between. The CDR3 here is CASSVEPNAGEKLFF. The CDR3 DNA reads TGTGCCAGCAGCGTAGAGCCCAATGCAGGGGAAAAACTGTTTTTT. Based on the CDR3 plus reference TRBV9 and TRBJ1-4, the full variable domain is DSGVTQTPKHLITATGQRVTLRCSPRSGDLSVYWYQQSLDQGLQFLIQYYNGEERAKGNILERFSAQQFPDLHSELNLSSLELGDSALYFCASSVEPNAGEKLFFGSGTQLSVL.

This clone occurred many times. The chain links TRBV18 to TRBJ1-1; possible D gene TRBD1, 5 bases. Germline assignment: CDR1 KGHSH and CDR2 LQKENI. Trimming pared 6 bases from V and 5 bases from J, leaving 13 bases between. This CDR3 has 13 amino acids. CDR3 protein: CASSGGVRTEAFF. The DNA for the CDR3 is TGTGCCAGCTCGGGAGGGGTTAGGACTGAAGCTTTCTTT.

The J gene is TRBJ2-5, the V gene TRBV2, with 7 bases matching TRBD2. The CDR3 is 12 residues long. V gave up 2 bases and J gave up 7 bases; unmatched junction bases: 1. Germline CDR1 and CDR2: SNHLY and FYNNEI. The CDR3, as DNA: TGTGCCAGCAGTGAACCGGGAGGGACCCAGTACTTC. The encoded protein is CASSEPGGTQYF. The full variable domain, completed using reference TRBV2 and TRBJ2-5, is EPEVTQTPSHQVTQMGQEVILRCVPISNHLYFYWYRQILGQKVEFLVSFYNNEISEKSEIFDDQFSVERPDGSNFTLKIRSTKLEDSAMYFCASSEPGGTQYFGPGTRLLVL.

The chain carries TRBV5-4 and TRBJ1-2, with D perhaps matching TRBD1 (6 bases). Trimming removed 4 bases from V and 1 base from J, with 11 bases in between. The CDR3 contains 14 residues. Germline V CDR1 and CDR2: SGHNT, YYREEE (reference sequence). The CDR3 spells CASSTGQRNYGYTF. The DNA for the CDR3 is TGTGCCAGCAGCACCGGACAGCGTAACTATGGCTACACCTTC.

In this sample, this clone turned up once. CDR3 nucleotide sequence: TGTGCCAGTCAGGTTGGGGCTTCCTACAATGAGCAGTTCTTC. Encoded protein: CASQVGASYNEQFF. The chain is built from TRBV19 and TRBJ2-1; TRBD1 might be the D (5 bases). Trimming stripped 8 bases from V and 1 base from J, with 12 bases between. Germline V gene data show CDR1 as LNHDA and CDR2 as SQIVND (reference sequence). The CDR3 runs 14 residues.

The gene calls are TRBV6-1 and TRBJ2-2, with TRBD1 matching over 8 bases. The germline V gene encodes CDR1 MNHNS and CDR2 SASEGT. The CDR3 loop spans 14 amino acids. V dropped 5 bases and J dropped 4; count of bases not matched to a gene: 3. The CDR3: CASSNTGGTGELFF. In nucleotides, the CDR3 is TGTGCCAGCAGTAACACAGGGGGCACCGGGGAGCTGTTTTTT.

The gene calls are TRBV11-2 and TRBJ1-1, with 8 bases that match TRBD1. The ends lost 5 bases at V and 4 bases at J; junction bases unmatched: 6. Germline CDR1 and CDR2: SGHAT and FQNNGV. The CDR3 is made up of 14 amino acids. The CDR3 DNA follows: TGTGCCAGCAGCCTATTAGACAGGGGCACTGAAGCTTTCTTT. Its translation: CASSLLDRGTEAFF.

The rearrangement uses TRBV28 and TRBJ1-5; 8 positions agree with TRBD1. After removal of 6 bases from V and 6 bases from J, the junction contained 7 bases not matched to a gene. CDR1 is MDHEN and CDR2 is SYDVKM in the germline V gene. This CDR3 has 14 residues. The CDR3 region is CASSPQGAGQPQHF. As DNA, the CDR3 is TGTGCCAGCAGCCCCCAGGGGGCCGGTCAGCCCCAGCATTTT.

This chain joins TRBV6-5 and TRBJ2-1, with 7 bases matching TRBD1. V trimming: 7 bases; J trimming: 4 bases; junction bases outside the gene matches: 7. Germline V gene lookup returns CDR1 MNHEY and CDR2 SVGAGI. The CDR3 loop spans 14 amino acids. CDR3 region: CASIDRVLYNEQFF. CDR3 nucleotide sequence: TGTGCCAGCATAGACAGGGTCCTTTACAATGAGCAGTTCTTC.

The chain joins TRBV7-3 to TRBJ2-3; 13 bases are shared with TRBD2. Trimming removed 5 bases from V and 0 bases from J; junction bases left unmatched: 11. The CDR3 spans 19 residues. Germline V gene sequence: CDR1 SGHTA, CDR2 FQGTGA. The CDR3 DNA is TGTGCCAGCAGCCAAGGACTAGCGGGGGTTGACCCTAGCACAGATACGCAGTATTTT. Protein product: CASSQGLAGVDPSTDTQYF.

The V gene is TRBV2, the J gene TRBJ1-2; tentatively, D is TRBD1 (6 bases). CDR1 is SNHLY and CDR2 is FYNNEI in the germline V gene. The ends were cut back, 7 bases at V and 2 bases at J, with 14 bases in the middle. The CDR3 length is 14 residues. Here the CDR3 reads CASTPERGNYGYTF. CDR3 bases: TGTGCCAGCACCCCAGAAAGGGGGAACTATGGCTACACCTTC. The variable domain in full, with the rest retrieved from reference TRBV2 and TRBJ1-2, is EPEVTQTPSHQVTQMGQEVILRCVPISNHLYFYWYRQILGQKVEFLVSFYNNEISEKSEIFDDQFSVERPDGSNFTLKIRSTKLEDSAMYFCASTPERGNYGYTFGSGTRLTVV.

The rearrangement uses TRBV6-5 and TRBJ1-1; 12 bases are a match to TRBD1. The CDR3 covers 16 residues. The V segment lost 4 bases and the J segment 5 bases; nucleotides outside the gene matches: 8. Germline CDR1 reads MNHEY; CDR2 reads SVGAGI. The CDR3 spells CASSSPGQGAFTEAFF. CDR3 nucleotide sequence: TGTGCCAGCAGTTCCCCGGGACAGGGGGCGTTTACTGAAGCTTTCTTT.

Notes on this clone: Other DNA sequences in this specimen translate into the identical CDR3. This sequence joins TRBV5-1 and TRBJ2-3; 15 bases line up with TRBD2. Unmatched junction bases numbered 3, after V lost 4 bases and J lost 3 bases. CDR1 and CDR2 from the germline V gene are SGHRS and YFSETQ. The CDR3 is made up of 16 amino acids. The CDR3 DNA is TGCGCCAGCAGCCTGGGACTAGCGGGGGGAACAGATACGCAGTATTTT. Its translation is CASSLGLAGGTDTQYF.